The entry that follows covers one T cell receptor (beta chain) sequence. Per the original methods: Reference gene primer amplification yielded estimated nucleated cell counts. Profiled with immunoSEQ multiplex PCR; TCRdb holds only in-frame clones, not every one. V and J calls and clone size come straight from that table; D and trimming were deduced from the DNA. The sample holds some 200,000 clones, approximately 84% seen once. Seattle cases were enrolled at active infection and followed longitudinally. The data were taken from a study of blood T cell repertoires in COVID-19. As for the study in general: Whether acute or convalescent, the COVID-19 samples came from the United States, Italy and Spain. T cells, B-cell-depleted T cells, or PBMCs provided the cDNA or gDNA that served as material.

Trimming took 5 bases from V and 11 from J, leaving 12 bases between them. The CDR3 spans 12 residues. Germline CDR1 and CDR2: LGHDT and YNNKEL (reference sequence). This chain uses TRBV3-1 (or the pseudogene TRBV3-2) with TRBJ1-4; TRBD1 is a possible D gene (6 bases). The receptor was isolated from an elderly woman with COVID-19, enrolled during active disease. Sequencing was carried out using peripheral blood. The CDR3 coding sequence is TGTGCCAGCAGCACGAACAGGGACAAACTGTTTTTT. Encoded protein: CASSTNRDKLFF.